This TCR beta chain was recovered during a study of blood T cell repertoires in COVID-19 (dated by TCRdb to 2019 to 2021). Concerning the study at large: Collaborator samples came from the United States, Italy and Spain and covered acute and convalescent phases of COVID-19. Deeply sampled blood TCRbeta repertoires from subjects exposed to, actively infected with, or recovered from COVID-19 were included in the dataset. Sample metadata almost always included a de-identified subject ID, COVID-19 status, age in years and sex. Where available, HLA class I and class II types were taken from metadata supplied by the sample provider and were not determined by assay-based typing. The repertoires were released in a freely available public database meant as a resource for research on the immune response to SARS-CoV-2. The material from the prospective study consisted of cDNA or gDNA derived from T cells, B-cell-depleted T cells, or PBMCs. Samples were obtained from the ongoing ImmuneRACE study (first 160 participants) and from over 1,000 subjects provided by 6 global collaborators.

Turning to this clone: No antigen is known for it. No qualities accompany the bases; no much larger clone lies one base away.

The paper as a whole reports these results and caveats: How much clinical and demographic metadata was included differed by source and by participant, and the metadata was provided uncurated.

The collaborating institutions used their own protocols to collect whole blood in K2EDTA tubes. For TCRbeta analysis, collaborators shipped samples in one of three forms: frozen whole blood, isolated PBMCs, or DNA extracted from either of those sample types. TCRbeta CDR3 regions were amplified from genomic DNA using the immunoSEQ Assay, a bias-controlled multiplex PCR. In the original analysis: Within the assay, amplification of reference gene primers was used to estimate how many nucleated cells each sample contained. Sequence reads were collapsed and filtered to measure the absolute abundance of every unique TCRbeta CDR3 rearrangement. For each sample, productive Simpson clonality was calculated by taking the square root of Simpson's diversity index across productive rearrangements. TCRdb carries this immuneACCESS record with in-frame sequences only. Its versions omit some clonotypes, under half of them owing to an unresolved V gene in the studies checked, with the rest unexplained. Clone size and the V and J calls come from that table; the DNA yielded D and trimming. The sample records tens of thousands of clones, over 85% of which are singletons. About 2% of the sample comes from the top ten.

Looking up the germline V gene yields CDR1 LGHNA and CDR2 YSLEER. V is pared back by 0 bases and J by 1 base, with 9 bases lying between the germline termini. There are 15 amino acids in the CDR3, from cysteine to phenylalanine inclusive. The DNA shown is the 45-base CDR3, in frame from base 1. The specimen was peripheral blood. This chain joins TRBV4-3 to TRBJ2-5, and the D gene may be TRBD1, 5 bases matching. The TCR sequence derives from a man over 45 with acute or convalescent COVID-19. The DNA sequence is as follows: TGCGCCAGCAGCCAAGATTTGGACACCCAAGAGACCCAGTACTTC. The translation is CASSQDLDTQETQYF.